Reported below is one T cell receptor (beta chain). The source of the sample is a study of blood T cell repertoires in COVID-19. Overall study: The study drew acute and convalescent COVID-19 samples from the United States, Italy and Spain. PBMCs, B-cell-depleted T cells, or T cells were the source of the cDNA or gDNA that made up the material.

Per the original data handling: Amplification of reference gene primers was used by the study to estimate nucleated cell counts. Sequencing used immunoSEQ multiplex PCR; TCRdb keeps in-frame clones, though not all of them. V, J and clone size are those of that table, while D and trimming were read from the DNA. Here the sample spans 60,000 or so clones, about 85% being singletons. The length of the CDR3 is 14 residues. V lost 4 bases to trimming and J lost 6 bases; unmatched junction nucleotides: 3. Per germline, CDR1 LGHDT and CDR2 YNNKEL (reference sequence). The receptor was isolated from a woman at least 80 years old with acute or convalescent COVID-19. This chain joins TRBV3-1 (or the pseudogene TRBV3-2) and TRBJ2-1; 10 nucleotides match TRBD2. The sequencing sample was made of peripheral blood. The CDR3 spells CASSRAGGANEQFF. The CDR3 bases are TGTGCCAGCAGCCGAGCGGGGGGGGCCAATGAGCAGTTCTTC.